The 19 T cell receptor beta chains below come from one sample, sequenced in a study of radiation and T cells in renal cell carcinoma. Noted time point: blood 4 weeks post-SBRT, at nephrectomy. The treatment denotes: 15 Gy SBRT to primary tumor, nephrectomy 4 weeks later. Data came from immunoSEQ multiplex PCR; TCRdb stores just in-frame clones and leaves some out. The table has about 78,000 clones, around 89% seen once. Sequencing was performed on blood, taken from a patient whose treatment included radiotherapy and nephrectomy. The receptors here all came from an older woman with renal cell carcinoma.

The V gene is TRBV7-3, the J gene TRBJ2-7; 11 nucleotides align to TRBD1. CDR3 length: 15 amino acids. Germline V gene lookup returns CDR1 SGHTA and CDR2 FQGTGA. V was clipped by 2 bases and J by 2 bases; unmatched bases: 2. The CDR3: CASSLGGQGAYEQYF. DNA of the CDR3: TGTGCCAGCAGCTTAGGGGGACAGGGGGCCTACGAGCAGTACTTC.

The chain joins TRBV7-9 to TRBJ2-5; no clear D gene. The germline CDR1 and CDR2 sequences are SEHNR and FQNEAQ (reference sequence). CDR3 length equals 14 residues. The V end was cut by 3 bases, the J end by 1 base, with 9 bases between. The CDR3 spells CASSFPLTQETQYF. CDR3 bases: TGTGCCAGCAGCTTTCCTTTGACCCAAGAGACCCAGTACTTC.

The V call is TRBV9, the J call TRBJ2-3; no definite D call. The germline V gene has CDR1 SGDLS and CDR2 YYNGEE. Trimming removed 3 bases from V and 6 bases from J, with 8 bases in between. This CDR3 region has 12 residues. The CDR3 DNA follows: TGTGCCAGCAGCGCCAAGGGTGATACGCAGTATTTT. As protein: CASSAKGDTQYF.

The V gene is TRBV5-1, the J gene TRBJ2-2; no firm D call. Looked up from germline, CDR1 is SGHRS and CDR2 is YFSETQ. V lost 1 base and J 5 bases, leaving 15 bases between the germline ends. The CDR3 covers 16 residues. The chain's CDR3 is CASSLQAGFGTGELFF. The CDR3 DNA reads TGCGCCAGCAGCTTGCAGGCCGGGTTTGGAACCGGGGAGCTGTTTTTT.

This CDR3 is CASFLQGPTGDTEAFF. CDR3 bases: TGTGCCAGCTTCCTTCAGGGGCCCACTGGGGACACTGAAGCTTTCTTT. This chain links TRBV14 with TRBJ1-1; D may be TRBD1 (6 bases). Per the germline V gene, CDR1 is SGHDN and CDR2 is FVKESK. Trimming left V 8 bases short and J 3 bases short, with 22 bases between. This CDR3 is built from 16 residues.

Here the CDR3 DNA reads TGTGCCTGGAGTAACGGGGGGGCCGATGAGACCCAGTACTTC. Amino acids: CAWSNGGADETQYF. The chain uses TRBV30 and TRBJ2-5, with TRBD2 matching over 8 bases. CDR1 and CDR2 (germline): GTSNPN, SVGIG (reference sequence). The CDR3 has 14 amino acids. The V segment lost 2 bases and the J segment 5 bases; nucleotides outside the gene matches: 7.

The chain recombines TRBV27 with TRBJ1-2; TRBD1 matches at 9 bases. There are 15 residues in the CDR3. V lost 5 bases, J lost 7 bases, and 11 bases stayed unmatched. Germline loops: CDR1 MNHEY, CDR2 SMNVEV (reference sequence). The CDR3 DNA follows: TGTGCCAGCAGTCCTTTGACAGGGGGTCTGGGTGGCTACACCTTC. Translated, it gives CASSPLTGGLGGYTF.

This rearrangement joins TRBV19 to TRBJ2-1; D is possibly TRBD2 (5 bases). The CDR3 has 15 residues. Per germline, CDR1 LNHDA and CDR2 SQIVND (reference sequence). V was clipped by 2 bases and J by 2 bases, with 10 bases between them. CDR3 nucleotides: TGTGCCAGTAGTATACAGTGGGAGACCTACAATGAGCAGTTCTTC. This sequence encodes CASSIQWETYNEQFF.

The rearrangement joins TRBV7-9 to TRBJ2-7; TRBD1 matches at 11 bases. The ends lost 1 base at V and 6 bases at J; junction bases unmatched: 8. The CDR3 sequence is 16 residues long. Germline assignment: CDR1 SEHNR and CDR2 FQNEAQ (reference sequence). In DNA form, the CDR3 reads TGTGCCAGCAGCTTAGTGTCAGGGACAGGGGGATCCGAGCAGTACTTC. It encodes CASSLVSGTGGSEQYF.

V usage is TRBV5-1 and J usage is TRBJ2-5, with D maybe TRBD2 (5 bases). Trimming left V 0 bases short and J 4 bases short, with 13 bases between. Germline V lookup: CDR1 SGHRS, CDR2 YFSETQ. There are 15 residues in the CDR3. CDR3: CASSLALAAGETQYF. DNA for the CDR3: TGCGCCAGCAGCTTGGCTCTGGCGGCGGGAGAGACCCAGTACTTC.

This chain links TRBV19 with TRBJ1-3, with a possible D match to TRBD1 (6 bases). CDR3 length: 15 amino acids. Trimming removed 7 bases at V and 1 base at J, with 14 bases between. Germline V gene lookup returns CDR1 LNHDA and CDR2 SQIVND (reference sequence). The CDR3 DNA is TGTGCCAGTAACCCGACAGGTAGTTCTGGAAACACCATATATTTT. Translating gives CASNPTGSSGNTIYF.

The rearrangement joins TRBV6-5 to TRBJ2-2; 7 bases agree with TRBD2. In germline, CDR1 is MNHEY, CDR2 SVGAGI. V lost 0 bases to trimming and J lost 5 bases; unmatched junction nucleotides: 3. The CDR3 has 15 residues. The DNA for the CDR3 is TGTGCCAGCAGTTACTCGGGGGGGAGGACCGGGGAGCTGTTTTTT. Its translation: CASSYSGGRTGELFF.

The chain links TRBV2 to TRBJ2-7; 7 nucleotides match TRBD2. V lost 1 base, J lost 2 bases, and 14 bases stayed unmatched. Germline V gene lookup returns CDR1 SNHLY and CDR2 FYNNEI. CDR3 length: 18 amino acids. CDR3 in amino acids: CASSEGVPGRVLTYEQYF. Written as DNA, the CDR3 is TGTGCCAGCAGTGAAGGAGTCCCAGGGAGGGTGCTTACCTACGAGCAGTACTTC.

The chain carries TRBV7-2 and TRBJ2-1, with TRBD2 matching 8 bases. From germline, CDR1 is SGHTA and CDR2 FQGNSA. CDR3 length: 16 amino acids. The V and J ends lost 4 bases and 3 bases, in that order; junction bases with no gene match: 8. The DNA for the CDR3 is TGTGCCAGCAGCTCCCTTCGCGGGGGGAACTACAATGAGCAGTTCTTC. It specifies CASSSLRGGNYNEQFF.

The chain links TRBV4-3 to TRBJ1-1, with D hard to call. This CDR3 spans 13 amino acids. Germline CDR1 reads LGHNA; CDR2 reads YSLEER. Trimming took 4 bases from V and 3 from J, leaving 9 bases between them. The DNA for the CDR3 is TGCGCCAGCAGCCTCGCCCCCGACACTGAAGCTTTCTTT. It codes for CASSLAPDTEAFF.

The chain has TRBV30 and TRBJ1-2, with D perhaps matching TRBD1 (6 bases). The V end lost 4 bases, the J end lost 8 bases, and 17 bases lay between the germline ends. CDR1 GTSNPN and CDR2 SVGIG come from the germline V gene (reference sequence). This CDR3 is built from 13 residues. Here the CDR3 reads CAWNHWSGVGYTF. In DNA form, the CDR3 reads TGTGCCTGGAACCACTGGTCAGGGGTCGGCTACACCTTC. The full variable domain, in which reference TRBV30 and TRBJ1-2 provide the parts outside the CDR3, is SQTIHQWPATLVQPVGSPLSLECTVEGTSNPNLYWYRQAAGRGLQLLFYSVGIGQISSEVPQNLSASRPQDRQFILSSKKLLLSDSGFYLCAWNHWSGVGYTFGSGTRLTVV.

This clone has only one observation. One end of the junction does not line up with germline, which may come from a read error. The V call is TRBV7-7, the J call TRBJ2-5; D is perhaps TRBD2 (6 bases). Germline lookup yields CDR1 SSHAT and CDR2 FNYEAQ (reference sequence). The CDR3 extends over 15 amino acids. In nucleotides, the CDR3 is TGTGCTAGCAGCGCCGCCCGCGGGGTCGGGGAGACCCAGTACTTC. Amino acid sequence: CASSAARGVGETQYF.

The chain recombines TRBV7-3 with TRBJ2-2; D remains ambiguous. There are 15 residues in the CDR3. Per germline, CDR1 SGHTA and CDR2 FQGTGA. Trimming cost V 1 base and J 6 bases, with 12 bases left between them. CDR3 in amino acids: CASSLIGKKPGELFF. CDR3 coding DNA: TGTGCCAGCAGCTTAATTGGGAAAAAACCCGGGGAGCTGTTTTTT.

CDR3 DNA sequence: TGTGCCAGTAGTATAGATAGTCCCGCAGTAGCTGGGGCCAACGTCCTGACTTTC. Its translation: CASSIDSPAVAGANVLTF. The chain is built from TRBV19 and TRBJ2-6; the D is unclear. CDR3 size: 18 residues. The germline gives CDR1 LNHDA, CDR2 SQIVND (reference sequence). With 0 bases removed from V and 2 bases from J, the gap between germline ends came to 14 bases. The whole variable domain, filled in from reference TRBV19 and TRBJ2-6, reads DGGITQSPKYLFRKEGQNVTLSCEQNLNHDAMYWYRQDPGQGLRLIYYSQIVNDFQKGDIAEGYSVSREKKESFPLTVTSAQKNPTAFYLCASSIDSPAVAGANVLTFGAGSRLTVL.